One and the same sample provided the 4 T cell receptor beta chains below, sequenced in a study of shared clonotypes between healthy human individuals. Here immunoSEQ multiplex PCR was the method, and the copy in TCRdb shows in-frame clones only, minus some. The data hold approximately 1.9 million clones, with 85% to 95% observed a single time. Cells designated naive CD8 were CD45RO-negative and were positively selected for CCR7, with terminally differentiated effector memory CD45RA+ cells excluded. Sequencing was performed on naive CD8+ T cells from PBMCs. These receptors originate from a man aged 18-30 years in good health. Some clones in this sample may be carry-over from other donors' samples.

This chain joins TRBV14 and TRBJ2-3, with unresolved D. The CDR3 has 13 residues. CDR1 is SGHDN and CDR2 is FVKESK in the germline V gene. Deletions cut 0 bases from V and 3 bases from J, with 4 bases between. The CDR3 DNA is TGTGCCAGCAGCCAAGAATTGACAGATACGCAGTATTTT. Protein: CASSQELTDTQYF.

The rearrangement joins TRBV19 to TRBJ2-2; D is ambiguous. V dropped 3 bases and J dropped 4 bases, with 9 bases sitting between them. Germline assignment: CDR1 LNHDA and CDR2 SQIVND (reference sequence). The CDR3 has 14 amino acids. CDR3 amino acids: CASSIMTGTGELFF. CDR3 DNA: TGTGCCAGTAGTATTATGACCGGCACCGGGGAGCTGTTTTTT.

CDR3 DNA sequence: TGTGCCAGCAGCCCGTCTCGGCTAGCGGGAGGAGCCGGGGAGCTGTTTTTT. This gives the protein CASSPSRLAGGAGELFF. V gene TRBV13 combines with J gene TRBJ2-2; TRBD2 matches at 11 bases. V shed 5 bases and J 6 bases; nucleotides not matched to a gene: 11. The CDR3 is 17 amino acids. Looked up from germline, CDR1 is PRHDT and CDR2 is FYEKMQ (reference sequence).

The chain has TRBV18 and TRBJ2-7, with 7 bases fitting TRBD1. Looked up from germline, CDR1 is KGHSH and CDR2 is LQKENI. J was trimmed by 2 bases and V by 4 bases; bases with no gene match: 17. The CDR3 runs to 18 residues. CDR3 sequence (DNA): TGTGCCAGCTCACTTCAAACCGTGGCCGGGACAGAAGCCTACGAGCAGTACTTC. Residues: CASSLQTVAGTEAYEQYF.